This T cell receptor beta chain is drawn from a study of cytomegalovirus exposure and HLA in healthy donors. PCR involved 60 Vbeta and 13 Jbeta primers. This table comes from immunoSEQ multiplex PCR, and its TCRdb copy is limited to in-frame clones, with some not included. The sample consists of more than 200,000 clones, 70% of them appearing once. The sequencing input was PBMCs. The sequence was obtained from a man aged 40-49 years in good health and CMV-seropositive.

The CDR3 here is CASSFQSRGNLGNYGYTF. CDR3 coding DNA: TGTGCCAGCAGCTTTCAAAGTCGGGGAAATCTAGGAAACTATGGCTACACCTTC. This chain joins TRBV7-2 and TRBJ1-2; D unresolved. The V gene lost 3 bases and the J gene lost 2 bases, with 22 bases spanning the gap. CDR1 SGHTA and CDR2 FQGNSA come from the germline V gene. The length of the CDR3 is 18 residues.